What follows are 23 T cell receptor beta chains derived from one specimen sequenced in a study of T cell responses to AZD1222 COVID-19 vaccine. Assay used: immunoSEQ multiplex PCR; TCRdb lists only in-frame clones, some missing. Here the sample spans some 180,000 clones, around 90% being singletons. Specimen: peripheral blood, collected 28 days after the second AZD1222 dose. These TCRs come from an adult who received the AZD1222 COVID-19 vaccine.

The chain couples TRBV10-3 to TRBJ1-6; no clear D gene. Germline V gives CDR1 ENHRY, CDR2 SYGVKD. V was clipped by 0 bases and J by 8 bases, with 2 bases between them. This CDR3 spans 12 amino acids. This CDR3 reads CAISESDSPLHF. The CDR3 DNA is TGTGCCATCAGTGAGTCGGATTCACCCCTCCACTTT.

The rearrangement uses TRBV27 and TRBJ2-5; 9 bases align to TRBD2. V dropped 6 bases and J dropped 5; count of bases not matched to a gene: 13. The CDR3 consists of 16 residues. Per germline, CDR1 MNHEY and CDR2 SMNVEV (reference sequence). The CDR3 reads CASRPLAGDLGETQYF. The CDR3 bases are TGTGCCAGCAGACCCTTAGCGGGAGACTTGGGGGAGACCCAGTACTTC.

V and J are TRBV7-9 and TRBJ2-7; D may be TRBD1 or TRBD2 (5 bases each). V shed 1 base and J shed 6 bases, with 16 bases lying between them. The CDR3 totals 15 residues. Per the germline V gene, CDR1 is SEHNR and CDR2 is FQNEAQ (reference sequence). The CDR3 nucleotides read TGTGCCAGCAGCTTAGATCAGGGAGCCCTGGGCGAGCAGTACTTC. This gives the protein CASSLDQGALGEQYF.

The CDR3 DNA follows: TGTGCCAGCAGCGTAGGGGGAAGGAGCTCCTACGAGCAGTACTTC. It is translated as CASSVGGRSSYEQYF. The chain couples TRBV9 to TRBJ2-7; D unclear. Germline values: CDR1 SGDLS, CDR2 YYNGEE. CDR3 length: 15 amino acids. With 0 bases removed from V and 0 bases from J, the gap between germline ends came to 10 bases.

The chain joins TRBV3-1 (or the pseudogene TRBV3-2) to TRBJ2-1; D not resolved. This CDR3 has 13 amino acids. The V gene's germline CDR1 is LGHDT and CDR2 YNNKEL (reference sequence). Between the trimmed V and J ends, which lost 1 base and 6 bases, there was a span of 7 bases. The CDR3 nucleotides are TGTGCCAGCAGCCAAGGGCAGCGCAATGAGCAGTTCTTC. Its protein is CASSQGQRNEQFF.

The rearrangement links TRBV6-5 to TRBJ1-2; D gene ambiguous. CDR1 MNHEY and CDR2 SVGAGI come from the germline V gene. The CDR3 length is 15 residues. V was cut by 0 bases and J by 2 bases, with 10 bases left in between. CDR3: CASSYSISGNYGYTF. The CDR3 coding sequence is TGTGCCAGCAGTTACTCGATATCGGGGAACTATGGCTACACCTTC.

V is TRBV11-2 and J is TRBJ2-3; D gene ambiguous. The CDR3 extends over 13 amino acids. Germline-derived CDR1 and CDR2 are SGHAT and FQNNGV. The V gene lost 3 bases and the J gene lost 6 bases, with 10 bases spanning the gap. The CDR3 loop reads CASSLRTQDTQYF. CDR3 nucleotides: TGTGCCAGCAGCTTGCGGACGCAGGATACGCAGTATTTT.

This chain connects TRBV7-9 to TRBJ2-1, with TRBD1 matching 7 bases. CDR1 and CDR2 (germline): SEHNR, FQNEAQ (reference sequence). Germline trimming cut 5 bases from V and 5 bases from J; bases unmatched to any gene: 9. The CDR3 has 15 residues. CDR3 in DNA: TGTGCCAGCAGCCCGGGGACAGTGAAGAACAATGAGCAGTTCTTC. Amino acids: CASSPGTVKNNEQFF. The whole variable domain, filled in from reference TRBV7-9 and TRBJ2-1, reads DTGVSQNPRHKITKRGQNVTFRCDPISEHNRLYWYRQTLGQGPEFLTYFQNEAQLEKSRLLSDRFSAERPKGSFSTLEIQRTEQGDSAMYLCASSPGTVKNNEQFFGPGTRLTVL.

The chain has TRBV2 and TRBJ1-5; 7 bases fit TRBD1. The CDR3 totals 15 residues. Germline loops: CDR1 SNHLY, CDR2 FYNNEI. J gave up 1 base and V 9 bases, and 9 bases lay outside the gene matches. The CDR3 reads CASYLEDRSNQPQHF. The DNA for the CDR3 is TGTGCCAGTTACTTGGAGGACAGGAGCAATCAGCCCCAGCATTTT. The whole variable domain, remainder taken from reference TRBV2 and TRBJ1-5, is EPEVTQTPSHQVTQMGQEVILRCVPISNHLYFYWYRQILGQKVEFLVSFYNNEISEKSEIFDDQFSVERPDGSNFTLKIRSTKLEDSAMYFCASYLEDRSNQPQHFGDGTRLSIL.

This rearrangement joins TRBV9 to TRBJ2-3, with D maybe TRBD2 (6 bases). There are 16 residues in the CDR3. Germline V CDR1 and CDR2: SGDLS, YYNGEE. Trimming removed 0 bases from V and 3 bases from J, with 14 bases in between. The CDR3, as DNA: TGTGCCAGCAGCGTAGTCGCGGCGGGAAGTACAGATACGCAGTATTTT. Its protein product is CASSVVAAGSTDTQYF.

This chain connects TRBV25-1 to TRBJ2-2, with D maybe TRBD1 (5 bases). V dropped 5 bases and J dropped 0 bases, with 13 bases sitting between them. The V gene's germline CDR1 is MGHDK and CDR2 SYGVNS. The CDR3 extends over 16 amino acids. CDR3 region: CASSWGRGTNTGELFF. The CDR3 nucleotides are TGTGCCAGCAGTTGGGGAAGGGGCACGAACACCGGGGAGCTGTTTTTT.

The gene calls are TRBV5-1 and TRBJ1-6; 12 bases align to TRBD1. CDR3 length equals 19 residues. V dropped 3 bases and J dropped 4; count of bases not matched to a gene: 11. The germline gives CDR1 SGHRS, CDR2 YFSETQ. This CDR3 reads CASSYTGTGGDVYNSPLHF. The DNA of the CDR3 is TGCGCCAGCAGCTACACCGGGACAGGGGGCGATGTGTATAATTCACCCCTCCACTTT.

The chain employs TRBV13 and TRBJ2-1; 9 positions agree with TRBD1. In germline, CDR1 is PRHDT, CDR2 FYEKMQ (reference sequence). The CDR3 has 17 residues. V lost 5 bases and J lost 8; bases outside the gene matches: 16. The CDR3 bases are TGTGCCAGCAGCCCCTGGGGGACAGGGTTTGCGAGGGATGAGCAGTTCTTC. Translating gives CASSPWGTGFARDEQFF.

The chain is built from TRBV15 and TRBJ1-5; 12 nucleotides align to TRBD1. V was pared by 5 bases and J by 0 bases, with 5 bases of the junction left unmatched. CDR1 and CDR2 from the germline V gene are LNHNV and YYDKDF (reference sequence). CDR3 length equals 17 residues. CDR3 DNA sequence: TGTGCCACCAGCGGTGGGACAGGGGGCTATAGCAATCAGCCCCAGCATTTT. It encodes CATSGGTGGYSNQPQHF.

The gene calls are TRBV19 and TRBJ2-5; TRBD2 is a possible D gene (6 bases). The germline V gene has CDR1 LNHDA and CDR2 SQIVND (reference sequence). The CDR3 contains 22 residues. V was cut by 0 bases and J by 0 bases, with 29 bases left in between. The CDR3, as DNA: TGTGCCAGTAGTATAGATCGGTTATTGGGGCAGGAGGGATACCCCTACCAAGAGACCCAGTACTTC. Translated: CASSIDRLLGQEGYPYQETQYF. Drawing the rest from reference TRBV19 and TRBJ2-5, the complete variable domain is DGGITQSPKYLFRKEGQNVTLSCEQNLNHDAMYWYRQDPGQGLRLIYYSQIVNDFQKGDIAEGYSVSREKKESFPLTVTSAQKNPTAFYLCASSIDRLLGQEGYPYQETQYFGPGTRLLVL.

This chain joins TRBV6-5 and TRBJ1-2, with D possibly TRBD1 on 5 matching bases. The CDR3 is made up of 15 amino acids. Trimming stripped 0 bases from V and 1 base from J, with 9 bases between. CDR1 and CDR2 from the germline V gene are MNHEY and SVGAGI. CDR3 bases: TGTGCCAGCAGTTACTCGGGGGGATTTAACTATGGCTACACCTTC. Translation: CASSYSGGFNYGYTF.

The genes are TRBV2 and TRBJ2-3; D possibly corresponds to TRBD2 (6 bases). CDR1 is SNHLY and CDR2 is FYNNEI in the germline V gene. Trimming pared 4 bases from V and 2 bases from J, leaving 13 bases between. This CDR3 comprises 15 residues. CDR3 nucleotides: TGTGCCAGCAGTGTAATGGCGGGAACCACAGATACGCAGTATTTT. Translating gives CASSVMAGTTDTQYF.

V is TRBV19 and J is TRBJ2-2, with D possibly matching TRBD2 (6 bases). The germline CDR1 and CDR2 sequences are LNHDA and SQIVND (reference sequence). The CDR3 spans 15 residues. Between the trimmed V and J ends, which lost 5 bases and 2 bases, there was a span of 12 bases. The CDR3 loop is CASSAGQGNTGELFF. Written as DNA, the CDR3 is TGTGCCAGTAGTGCGGGGCAGGGTAACACCGGGGAGCTGTTTTTT.

The chain is built from TRBV11-2 and TRBJ1-6; D is undetermined. Per germline, CDR1 SGHAT and CDR2 FQNNGV. Trimming stripped 2 bases from V and 16 bases from J, with 15 bases between. There are 13 residues in the CDR3. The CDR3 DNA sequence: TGTGCCAGCAGCTTATTCGTCGGCGACCCTCTCCACTTT. Its protein product is CASSLFVGDPLHF.

The chain uses TRBV9 and TRBJ2-3; D is perhaps TRBD2 (7 bases). V was cut by 0 bases and J by 5 bases, with 13 bases left in between. This CDR3 has 15 residues. Germline V gives CDR1 SGDLS, CDR2 YYNGEE. The CDR3 DNA reads TGTGCCAGCAGCGTAGGCGGGGGCGGTGGAGATACGCAGTATTTT. Translated: CASSVGGGGGDTQYF.

The chain combines TRBV7-2 with TRBJ1-5, with D possibly matching TRBD1 (5 bases). Germline CDR1 reads SGHTA; CDR2 reads FQGNSA. V was pared by 3 bases and J by 4 bases, with 13 bases between. The CDR3 covers 15 residues. Here the CDR3 reads CASSLDNQSNQPQHF. The CDR3 DNA follows: TGTGCCAGCAGCTTGGACAACCAGAGTAATCAGCCCCAGCATTTT.

The V gene is TRBV18, the J gene TRBJ1-4, with 12 bases matching TRBD1. In germline, CDR1 is KGHSH, CDR2 LQKENI. The CDR3 is 17 residues long. V gave up 3 bases and J gave up 2 bases; unmatched junction bases: 4. The CDR3 reads CASSPPGTGGTNEKLFF. The CDR3 region has the DNA TGTGCCAGCTCACCCCCAGGGACAGGGGGCACTAATGAAAAACTGTTTTTT.

CDR3 protein: CASSDVRSGNTIYF. CDR3 in DNA: TGTGCCAGCAGTGATGTCCGCTCTGGAAACACCATATATTTT. The rearrangement links TRBV6-1 to TRBJ1-3; no reliable D call. CDR3 length equals 14 residues. Looked up from germline, CDR1 is MNHNS and CDR2 is SASEGT. V was pared by 3 bases and J by 0 bases, with 6 bases between.